Listed here are 19 T cell receptor beta chains from one sample, sequenced in a study of early T cells in non-severe SARS-CoV-2 infection. One entry per CDR3 protein, called by TCRdb with MiXCR from the 5' RACE reads. The data contain tens of thousands of distinct CDR3 sequences, 4.5% of them singletons. The sample was whole blood. Every receptor here comes from an adult who was a healthcare worker with PCR-confirmed SARS-CoV-2 infection or an uninfected control (not recorded which).

This clonotype was seen at least ten times. This rearrangement joins TRBV27 to TRBJ1-1; 12 bases match TRBD1. This CDR3 has 15 amino acids. Losses at the gene ends were 6 bases for V and 4 bases for J; bases not matched to a gene: 6. The V gene's germline CDR1 is MNHEY and CDR2 SMNVEV (reference sequence). This CDR3 is CASSGDRGRITEAFF. CDR3 nucleotides: TGTGCCAGCAGCGGGGACAGGGGGCGAATCACTGAAGCTTTCTTT.

In its sample, this clonotype was seen many times. The chain has TRBV20-1 and TRBJ2-2; weak D call: TRBD1 (6 bases). Germline-derived CDR1 and CDR2 are DFQATT and SNEGSKA (reference sequence). V lost 2 bases and J 1 base, leaving 8 bases between the germline ends. The CDR3 runs 14 residues. CDR3 region: CSARSRGNTGELFF. The DNA for the CDR3 is TGCAGTGCTAGATCCAGGGGGAACACCGGGGAGCTGTTTTTT.

This clonotype was recorded many times. This rearrangement joins TRBV27 to TRBJ2-7; D remains unclear. The germline gives CDR1 MNHEY, CDR2 SMNVEV (reference sequence). V lost 2 bases and J 0 bases, leaving 5 bases between the germline ends. This CDR3 spans 13 amino acids. This chain's CDR3 is CASSLKFSYEQYF. CDR3 nucleotides: TGTGCCAGCAGTTTAAAATTCTCCTACGAGCAGTACTTC.

This clonotype was observed at least ten times. The rearrangement uses TRBV29-1 and TRBJ2-1; 8 bases are a match to TRBD1. V dropped 6 bases and J dropped 7; count of bases not matched to a gene: 11. Per germline, CDR1 SQVTM and CDR2 ANQGSEA. This CDR3 contains 14 residues. The CDR3 reads CSVQTVDRANEQFF. The CDR3 DNA follows: TGCAGCGTCCAAACAGTGGACAGGGCGAATGAGCAGTTCTTC.

On this clonotype: A much bigger clone sits one base away, suggesting this may be a read error. The chain uses TRBV15 and TRBJ2-2; the D gene is possibly TRBD2 (7 bases). The CDR3 consists of 14 residues. The germline V gene encodes CDR1 LNHNV and CDR2 YYDKDF (reference sequence). This CDR3 is CVTSGDKNTGELFF. The CDR3, as DNA: TGTGTCACCAGCGGGGACAAGAACACCGGGGAGCTGTTTTTT.

Ten or more counts support this clonotype. The chain carries TRBV12-3 or TRBV12-4 and TRBJ2-2; 9 nucleotides line up with TRBD2. V gave up 3 bases and J gave up 8 bases; unmatched junction bases: 16. The CDR3 length is 18 residues. CDR3: CASSFLAGGRYFGGELFF. The CDR3 DNA follows: TGTGCCAGCAGTTTCCTGGCGGGAGGGCGCTACTTCGGTGGGGAGCTGTTTTTT.

This clonotype showed up many times. This chain uses TRBV7-2 with TRBJ1-2; D is unclear. Germline CDR1 and CDR2: SGHTA and FQGNSA. The CDR3 spans 15 residues. Between the trimmed V and J ends, which lost 0 bases and 7 bases, there was a span of 15 bases. The CDR3 DNA sequence: TGTGCCAGCAGCTTAGCGGCACATATGGGGTTTGGCTACACCTTC. It translates to CASSLAAHMGFGYTF.

This clonotype was seen ten or more times. The rearrangement links TRBV12-3 or TRBV12-4 to TRBJ2-1, with 7 positions matching TRBD1. This CDR3 contains 17 residues. V gave up 5 bases and J gave up 12 bases; unmatched junction bases: 22. DNA for the CDR3: TGTGCCAGCAGTCACAGACAGGGTATGGGTGGTCGGGTTTGGCAGTTCTTC. It codes for CASSHRQGMGGRVWQFF.

In this sample, this clonotype turned up many times. V gene TRBV7-2 combines with J gene TRBJ1-1; tentatively, D is TRBD1 (5 bases). This CDR3 has 15 residues. CDR1 is SGHTA and CDR2 is FQGNSA in the germline V gene. V lost 5 bases, J lost 5 bases, and 18 bases lay in between. Written as DNA, the CDR3 is TGTGCCAGCAGCCGGGGTCCGACAAGGGGTACTGAAGCTTTCTTT. It encodes CASSRGPTRGTEAFF.

In its sample, this clonotype was seen many times. The V gene is TRBV6-2 or TRBV6-3, the J gene TRBJ2-1, with 16 bases aligning to TRBD2. CDR3 length equals 16 residues. Germline V gene sequence: CDR1 MNHEY, CDR2 SVGEGT. The J segment lost 9 bases and the V segment lost 2 bases, leaving 4 bases of the junction unmatched. Here the CDR3 DNA reads TGTGCCAGCAGTTACGGGACTAGCGGGGGGGGAGGTGAGCAGTTCTTC. Translation: CASSYGTSGGGGEQFF.

The chain couples TRBV6-6 to TRBJ2-3, with 7 bases identical to TRBD2. In germline, CDR1 is MNHNY, CDR2 SVGAGI (reference sequence). The length of the CDR3 is 13 residues. V lost 0 bases, J lost 8 bases, and 2 bases stayed unmatched. The DNA of the CDR3 is TGTGCCAGCAGTTACTCCGGGGAGGGTACGCAGTATTTT. This encodes CASSYSGEGTQYF.

This clonotype was seen ten or more times. Written as DNA, the CDR3 is TGTGCCAGTAGCCGACTTACCTCCACAGATACGCAGTATTTT. Translating it yields CASSRLTSTDTQYF. V gene TRBV19 combines with J gene TRBJ2-3; D is unclear. V was shortened by 6 bases and J by 2 bases, with 12 bases between the two germline ends. This CDR3 has 14 residues. Germline V lookup: CDR1 LNHDA, CDR2 SQIVND (reference sequence).

This clonotype was seen repeatedly, ten times or more. This chain joins TRBV20-1 and TRBJ2-7; D is possibly TRBD2 (6 bases). Trimming cost V 3 bases and J 2 bases, with 11 bases left between them. The CDR3 has 13 amino acids. Germline CDR1 reads DFQATT; CDR2 reads SNEGSKA (reference sequence). CDR3 sequence reads: CSASRENAYEQYF. CDR3 sequence (DNA): TGCAGTGCTAGTCGGGAGAACGCCTACGAGCAGTACTTC.

This clonotype has only a few counts. A read error may account for a junction end that differs from germline. V gene TRBV27 combines with J gene TRBJ2-3; TRBD1 might be the D (6 bases). The CDR3 is 14 residues long. Germline assignment: CDR1 MNHEY and CDR2 SMNVEV (reference sequence). This CDR3 reads CAGSSSTGPDTQYF. The CDR3 nucleotides read TGTGCCGGCAGCTCCTCCACAGGGCCAGATACGCAGTATTTT.

This clonotype showed up just a few times. The genes are TRBV6-2 or TRBV6-3 and TRBJ2-5, with 10 bases identical to TRBD2. Germline values: CDR1 MNHEY, CDR2 SVGEGT. J gave up 5 bases and V 0 bases, and 3 bases lay outside the gene matches. CDR3 length equals 15 residues. The CDR3 nucleotides are TGTGCCAGCAGTTACTCTGCTAGCGGGAGTGAGACCCAGTACTTC. Amino acids: CASSYSASGSETQYF.

There are a few counts of this clonotype. V is TRBV6-5 and J is TRBJ2-2, with D possibly matching TRBD1 (6 bases). CDR3 length: 16 amino acids. V lost 5 bases to trimming and J lost 0 bases, with 13 bases between them. Per the germline V gene, CDR1 is MNHEY and CDR2 is SVGAGI. CDR3 in DNA: TGTGCCAGCAGTCTACAAACAGGGACGAACACCGGGGAGCTGTTTTTT. It translates to CASSLQTGTNTGELFF.

Many counts were recorded for this clonotype. The rearrangement links TRBV7-6 to TRBJ2-2; D not resolved. This CDR3 contains 13 residues. V was pared by 3 bases and J by 9 bases, with 11 bases between. The germline CDR1 and CDR2 sequences are SGHVS and FNYEAQ. The CDR3 coding sequence is TGTGCCAGCAGCTTCAGTCTTGGCTGGGAGCTGTTTTTT. Residues: CASSFSLGWELFF.

The rearrangement uses TRBV7-2 and TRBJ1-6, with 7 bases matching TRBD1. Per germline, CDR1 SGHTA and CDR2 FQGNSA. This CDR3 is built from 20 residues. V gave up 2 bases and J gave up 0 bases; unmatched junction bases: 13. CDR3 in DNA: TGTGCCAGCAGCTTAAGGGCGTGGACAGGCCAAAGCTCCTATAATTCACCCCTCCACTTT. This gives the protein CASSLRAWTGQSSYNSPLHF.

This chain uses TRBV6-1 with TRBJ1-5; no definite D call. The CDR3 length is 13 residues. With 7 bases removed from V and 4 bases from J, the gap between germline ends came to 11 bases. Germline CDR1 is MNHNS and CDR2 is SASEGT. DNA for the CDR3: TGTGCCAGCATATCGACAAATAATCAGCCCCAGCATTTT. Its translation is CASISTNNQPQHF.